The TCR beta chain described here comes from a study of regulatory T cells in long-lasting Graves disease (dated by TCRdb to the early 2020s). General notes on the study: Antithyroid drugs had been taken for less than 3 months by newly diagnosed Graves' disease patients. A total of around 35 samples underwent TCR sequencing: some 13 from persistent and roughly 20 from newly diagnosed Graves' disease patients. The study took place in China and was registered as a clinical trial. Patients with persistent Graves' disease were compared with patients with newly diagnosed Graves' disease using TCR sequencing and RNA sequencing of peripheral blood.

V is clipped by 0 bases and J by 10 bases, and the sequence between their germline boundaries is 18 bases long. The CDR3 contains 14 residues, cysteine and phenylalanine counted. The kept DNA is CDR3 alone, 42 bases in frame from the first base. Based on the germline V gene (reference sequence), the CDR1 and CDR2 sequences are DFQATT and SNEGSKA. The paper's findings and limits, for the study overall: Compared with newly diagnosed patients, persistent Graves' disease patients had lower TCR Shannon entropy and fewer highly expanded clones, which suggests clonal expansion. Persistent disease showed preferential use of TRBV28, TRBJ1-2 and TRBJ2-5, whereas newly diagnosed disease favored TRBV20-1 and TRBJ2-1. A larger number of public clonotypes was shared among persistent patients (about 2,700) than among newly diagnosed patients (more than 850). The study examined only peripheral blood because the primary lesion, thyroid tissue, could not be accessed. The authors acknowledged the small sample size as a limitation that may reduce accuracy. Sequencing and analysis were restricted to the TCR beta chain.

Library generation was performed with multiplex PCR. Instrument used: Illumina HiSeq 4000. TCR beta libraries were built with iRepertoire HTBI primers and Arm-PCR amplification of CDR3 regions. Before sequencing, the PCR products underwent gel purification. Under the source paper's analysis protocol: A total of roughly 65 TRBV and some 15 TRBJ segments were identified across samples and were used for gene usage analysis of CDR3 amino acid clonotypes. Filtered high-quality paired reads were merged into contigs using COPE and FqMerger. Contigs were aligned with BLAST to IMGT TRBV, TRBD and TRBJ reference genes, and CDR3 was defined per IMGT. Any clonotype with a frequency above 0.1% was counted as a highly expanded clone. Shannon entropy served as the measure of repertoire diversity, while the Gini coefficient captured V-J evenness. Public clonotypes were defined as clonotypes shared by more than one individual. TCRdb redid the processing of the public reads, applying fastp at Q25 and MiXCR, and retained in-frame beta chains. Identical CDR3 proteins give one entry, which carries the most common genes and DNA. The V and J calls come from TCRdb's annotation, not from the publication. The sample data list about 560,000 distinct CDR3 sequences, and 15% to 20% of these were observed just once. Jointly, the top ten make up around 12% of the sample.

The label giving this sample's time point can be read as: newly diagnosed GD, antithyroid drugs for less than 3 months. For both TCR sequencing and RNA sequencing, RNA was extracted from PBMCs using TRIzol. Graves' disease was diagnosed according to American Thyroid Association guidelines. The patients came from an endocrinology department in Xi'an, China. Each patient gave 7.5 to 10 milliliters of peripheral blood, collected in an EDTA anticoagulant tube. Ficoll Paque Plus density gradient separation was used to isolate PBMCs, and no further T cell sorting was done. RNA quality was checked with an Agilent 2100 Bioanalyzer and agarose gel, and concentration with a NanoDrop 2000. In regard to this clonotype: Its specific antigen is unknown. Base qualities are not recorded, but no much larger clone differs from it by a single base.

The same data also contributed to another study, on T cells in Graves' hyperthyroidism and ophthalmopathy. The second paper states: A patient counted as having stable Graves' hyperthyroidism if no progression to ophthalmopathy occurred over 18 months of follow-up. Hyperthyroidism patients were newly diagnosed, had a disease duration of under 2 months, and were aged 18 to 65 years. Exclusion was applied to patients with uncontrolled infections, other autoimmune diseases, pregnancy or lactation. Diagnoses were based on clinical symptoms, serum thyroxine and TRAb, thyroid ultrasound and orbital computed tomography. The TCR CDR3 was subjected to a first round of RT-PCR using the HTBI primer set and the Qiagen OneStep RT-PCR kit. Most expanded thyroid clonotypes (frequency above 0.001) were also found in blood, which suggests that blood repertoires may mirror thyroid immune responses. A model built on a 13 V-J signature distinguished ophthalmopathy from stable hyperthyroidism, reaching roughly 88% sensitivity and about 81% specificity in cross-validation and 80%/75% in testing. In validation, the model predicted progression to ophthalmopathy with over 60% sensitivity and approximately 78% specificity, a median of 6.5 months before onset. To identify distinguishing TCR V-J signatures, a discovery cohort of about 100 patients was used, comprising some 43 with Graves' ophthalmopathy and some 60 with stable Graves' hyperthyroidism. Prospective prediction of ophthalmopathy was tested in an independent validation cohort consisting of 18 to 20 hyperthyroidism patients and approximately 16 patients who later progressed to ophthalmopathy. For training and testing, the 110 or so patients in the discovery cohort were randomly divided in a 7:3 ratio. Thyroid tissue and blood T-cell repertoires from six Graves' hyperthyroidism patients were also compared in the study. Following sampling, methimazole starting at 30 mg daily was given to hyperthyroidism patients, and high-dose intravenous methylprednisolone was given to ophthalmopathy patients. The libraries were constructed in a second round of multiplex PCR and then size-selected and purified. Sequencing of the libraries was done on an Illumina HiSeq2000 using paired-end 100 bp reads. SOAPnuke was used to process the raw data, throwing out any read that contained adapters or uncalled bases, had a mean Phred below 15, or lacked an exact constant-primer or identifier match. COPE v1.2.5 was used to merge high-quality paired reads, and clonotypes were defined as unique nucleotide sequences. MiTCR v1.1 was used to align the clonotypes against IMGT TRBV, TRBD and TRBJ reference segments. Analysis was restricted to V-J combinations with a frequency above 0.0001, which covered 98% to 99.2% of repertoires. The TCS score was defined as the ratio of F50 (clonal expansion) to E x V (chaos), calculated using BLOSUM62-based TCRdist between CDR3 peptides within each V-J. Welch's t-statistics and random forest reduced 514 V-J features to 10 to 15, which were used in a naive Bayes classifier (R e1071). Sample size was not statistically predetermined, and blinding of investigators to group allocation was not performed. The paper reports TCR Vbeta CDR3 sequencing of approximately 130 peripheral blood samples: 43 ophthalmopathy, fewer than 80 hyperthyroidism and around 17 progressor patients.

The sequence is built from TRBV20-1 and TRBJ1-2; TRBD1 could be the D gene, as 6 bases match. The receptor's source is a man younger than 30 with Graves disease. Donor details come from another sample of the same person, matched by shared clones. Here the sequenced sample was peripheral blood mononuclear cells (PBMCs), taken at new diagnosis, from a patient treated with antithyroid drugs. The DNA sequence is as follows: TGCAGTGCTAGAGATAGGGGGGTTGGGCCTGACTACACCTTC. This yields the protein CSARDRGVGPDYTF.